This T cell receptor (beta chain) was identified in a study of blood T cell repertoires in COVID-19. The data were produced by immunoSEQ multiplex PCR, yet TCRdb's version contains in-frame clones alone and is incomplete. The repertoire holds 110,000 or so clones, with just under 90% as singletons. This sequence was found in a human donor in a cohort sampled during active COVID-19. The specimen sequenced was peripheral blood.

CDR3 nucleotides: TGTGCCAGCAGCCTGGGGGGGGCGAACTCCTACGAGCAGTACTTC. As protein: CASSLGGANSYEQYF. The V and J genes are TRBV6-5 and TRBJ2-7, with D possibly being TRBD2 (7 bases). Trimming left V 6 bases short and J 0 bases short, with 15 bases between. The CDR3 runs 15 residues. CDR1 and CDR2 (germline): MNHEY, SVGAGI.